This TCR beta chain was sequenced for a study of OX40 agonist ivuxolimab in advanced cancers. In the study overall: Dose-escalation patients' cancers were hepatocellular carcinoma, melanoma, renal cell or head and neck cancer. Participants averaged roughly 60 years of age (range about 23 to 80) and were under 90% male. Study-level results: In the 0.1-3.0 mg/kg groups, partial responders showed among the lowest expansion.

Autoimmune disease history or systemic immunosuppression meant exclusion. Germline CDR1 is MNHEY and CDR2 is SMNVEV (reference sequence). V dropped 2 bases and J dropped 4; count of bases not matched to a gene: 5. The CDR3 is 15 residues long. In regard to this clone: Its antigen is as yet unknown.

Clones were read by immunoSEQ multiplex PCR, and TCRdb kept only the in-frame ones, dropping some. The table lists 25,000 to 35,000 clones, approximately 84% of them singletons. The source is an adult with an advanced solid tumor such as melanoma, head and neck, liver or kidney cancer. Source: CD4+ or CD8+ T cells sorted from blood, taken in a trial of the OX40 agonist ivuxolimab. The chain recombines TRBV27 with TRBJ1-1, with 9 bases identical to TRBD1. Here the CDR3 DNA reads TGTGCCAGCAGTTTAACAGGGGGCTTGGGCACTGAAGCTTTCTTT. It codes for CASSLTGGLGTEAFF.